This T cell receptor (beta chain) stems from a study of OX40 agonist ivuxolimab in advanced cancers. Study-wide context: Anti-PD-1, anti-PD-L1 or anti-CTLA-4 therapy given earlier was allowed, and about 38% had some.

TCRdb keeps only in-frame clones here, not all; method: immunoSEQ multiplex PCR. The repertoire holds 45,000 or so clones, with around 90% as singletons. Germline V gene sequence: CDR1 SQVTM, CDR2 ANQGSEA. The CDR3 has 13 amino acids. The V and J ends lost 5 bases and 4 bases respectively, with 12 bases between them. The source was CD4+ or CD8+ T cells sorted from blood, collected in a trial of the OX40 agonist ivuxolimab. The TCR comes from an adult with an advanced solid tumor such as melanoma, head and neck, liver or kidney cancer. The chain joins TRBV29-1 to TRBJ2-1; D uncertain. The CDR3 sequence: CSVRLYFYNEQFF. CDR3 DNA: TGCAGCGTTAGACTGTACTTTTACAATGAGCAGTTCTTC.